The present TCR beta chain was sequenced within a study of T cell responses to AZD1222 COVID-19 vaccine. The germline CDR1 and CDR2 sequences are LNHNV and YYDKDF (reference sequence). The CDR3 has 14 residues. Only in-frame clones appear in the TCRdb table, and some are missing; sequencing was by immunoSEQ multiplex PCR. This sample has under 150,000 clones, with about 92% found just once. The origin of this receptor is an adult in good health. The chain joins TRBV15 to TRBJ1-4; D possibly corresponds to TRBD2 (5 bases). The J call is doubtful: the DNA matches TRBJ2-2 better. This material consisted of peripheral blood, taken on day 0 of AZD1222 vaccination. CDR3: CATSRSRGARELFF. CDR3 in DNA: TGTGCCACCAGCAGATCTCGGGGAGCCCGGGAGCTGTTTTTT.